These 19 T cell receptor beta chains originate from one sample sequenced in a study of cytomegalovirus exposure and HLA in healthy donors. Use of 60 Vbeta and 13 Jbeta primers characterized the PCR. Sequencing was performed with immunoSEQ multiplex PCR; in TCRdb, only in-frame clones are kept and a portion is missing. The table has 90,000 to 120,000 clones, roughly 82% seen once; the top ten hold about 2.5%. Sequenced sample: PBMCs. The receptor set was obtained from a young man in good health and CMV-seropositive.

The V gene is TRBV6-5, the J gene TRBJ2-3; D is unresolved. This CDR3 contains 13 residues. Per the germline V gene, CDR1 is MNHEY and CDR2 is SVGAGI. The V gene lost 6 bases and the J gene lost 2 bases, with 9 bases spanning the gap. The CDR3 loop reads CASRPQFTDTQYF. CDR3 sequence (DNA): TGTGCCAGCAGACCACAGTTCACAGATACGCAGTATTTT.

J is TRBJ1-1 and V is TRBV14; D perhaps matches TRBD1 (6 bases). The V gene lost 4 bases and the J gene lost 6 bases, with 30 bases spanning the gap. Germline V gene lookup returns CDR1 SGHDN and CDR2 FVKESK. This CDR3 region has 19 residues. The CDR3 DNA is TGTGCCAGCAGCCCCAAGATAACGTCCTACAGGGCGCCAAACGCTGAAGCTTTCTTT. It translates to CASSPKITSYRAPNAEAFF.

This clone has a single count. The rearrangement joins TRBV16 to TRBJ1-1; no clear D gene. The V gene lost 4 bases and the J gene lost 9 bases, with 15 bases spanning the gap. Germline CDR1 is KGHSY and CDR2 is FQNENV. This CDR3 has 13 residues. The CDR3 loop is CASSPNSGRQAFF. Written as DNA, the CDR3 is TGTGCCAGCAGCCCGAATTCCGGGAGACAAGCTTTCTTT.

Worth noting for this clone: The junction shows a germline mismatch at one end, possibly a read error. This chain connects TRBV5-6 to TRBJ2-4, with 7 bases fitting TRBD1. Germline values: CDR1 SGHDT, CDR2 YYEEEE. This CDR3 region has 14 residues. CDR3 protein: CASSSGTAQNSQYF. CDR3 in DNA: TGTGCCAGCAGCTCCGGGACAGCTCAAAACAGTCAGTACTTC.

The chain joins TRBV7-8 to TRBJ1-1; TRBD1 is a possible D gene (5 bases). V lost 5 bases and J lost 4, with 11 bases in between. The CDR3 is 13 residues long. Germline CDR1 is SGHVS and CDR2 is FQNEAQ. This chain's CDR3 is CASSIQDSTEAFF. The CDR3 DNA follows: TGTGCCAGCAGCATACAGGATAGCACTGAAGCTTTCTTT. The whole variable domain, remainder taken from reference TRBV7-8 and TRBJ1-1, is GAGVSQSPRYKVAKRGQDVALRCDPISGHVSLFWYQQALGQGPEFLTYFQNEAQLDKSGLPSDRFFAERPEGSVSTLKIQRTQQEDSAVYLCASSIQDSTEAFFGQGTRLTVV.

The chain recombines TRBV10-2 with TRBJ1-2; 8 bases agree with TRBD1. V lost 0 bases, J lost 6 bases, and 3 bases stayed unmatched. Germline V gene lookup returns CDR1 WSHSY and CDR2 SAAADI. The CDR3 spans 14 residues. CDR3 sequence: CASSESQGADGYTF. CDR3 DNA sequence: TGCGCCAGCAGTGAGTCCCAGGGGGCAGATGGCTACACCTTC.

The rearrangement links TRBV11-2 to TRBJ1-3; a weak D match, TRBD1 (5 bases). The CDR3 loop spans 15 amino acids. The germline V gene has CDR1 SGHAT and CDR2 FQNNGV. V was shortened by 5 bases and J by 4 bases, with 15 bases between the two germline ends. The CDR3 is CASSPTGGIGNTIYF. The CDR3 DNA is TGTGCCAGCAGCCCTACCGGGGGTATCGGAAACACCATATATTTT.

The chain joins TRBV6-5 to TRBJ1-1; 7 bases line up with TRBD1. The CDR3 is made up of 14 amino acids. Per germline, CDR1 MNHEY and CDR2 SVGAGI. V trimming: 8 bases; J trimming: 7 bases; junction bases outside the gene matches: 13. The CDR3 nucleotides are TGTGCCAGCGGCGAAGGGGGCGCGTCGGGTGAAGCTTTCTTT. Residues: CASGEGGASGEAFF.

The V and J genes are TRBV19 and TRBJ2-5; 9 nucleotides align to TRBD1. The CDR3 sequence is 15 residues long. The germline V gene has CDR1 LNHDA and CDR2 SQIVND (reference sequence). Trimming at V came to 1 base and at J to 5 bases, leaving 5 bases not matched to a gene. Here the CDR3 DNA reads TGTGCCAGTAGTATAGGGGGACAGGGCGGCGAGACCCAGTACTTC. This translates into CASSIGGQGGETQYF.

The genes are TRBV5-1 and TRBJ2-7; D might be TRBD2 (7 bases). The germline CDR1 and CDR2 sequences are SGHRS and YFSETQ. With 2 bases removed from V and 3 bases from J, the gap between germline ends came to 15 bases. The CDR3 is 15 residues long. The CDR3 DNA reads TGCGCCAGCAGCTTAGATGCGGGGGCACACTACGAGCAGTACTTC. It translates to CASSLDAGAHYEQYF.

The V and J genes are TRBV12-2 and TRBJ1-2. TRBV12-2 is a known pseudogene. The CDR3 spans 9 residues. CDR3 protein: CASRPGYTF. CDR3 bases: TGTGCAAGTCGCCCGGGCTACACCTTC.

This rearrangement joins TRBV6-1 to TRBJ2-7; 10 nucleotides agree with TRBD2. The CDR3 spans 15 residues. With V trimmed by 4 bases and J by 3 bases, 6 bases remained unmatched. Germline loops: CDR1 MNHNS, CDR2 SASEGT. This CDR3 is CASSVLAGEYYEQYF. In nucleotides, the CDR3 is TGTGCCAGCAGTGTTCTAGCGGGGGAATACTACGAGCAGTACTTC.

This clone was seen a few times. The chain combines TRBV5-4 with TRBJ2-7; TRBD2 agrees at 7 bases. After removal of 1 base from V and 0 bases from J, the junction contained 4 bases not matched to a gene. CDR1 and CDR2 from the germline V gene are SGHNT and YYREEE (reference sequence). The CDR3 length is 15 residues. CDR3: CASSLPGGNSYEQYF. The DNA for the CDR3 is TGTGCCAGCAGCTTGCCCGGGGGGAACTCCTACGAGCAGTACTTC.

This clone was detected once. The V gene is TRBV5-5, the J gene TRBJ1-2; D perhaps matches TRBD1 (5 bases). This CDR3 is built from 17 residues. Trimming removed 0 bases at V and 2 bases at J, with 17 bases between. Germline V gives CDR1 SGHKS, CDR2 YYEKEE (reference sequence). CDR3 sequence reads: CASSLGIIAGKNYGYTF. In nucleotides, the CDR3 is TGTGCCAGCAGCTTGGGAATTATAGCAGGGAAGAACTATGGCTACACCTTC.

CDR3 region: CASSQARQTGVQGIQYF. CDR3 DNA sequence: TGTGCCAGCAGCCAAGCCCGCCAGACAGGGGTCCAGGGCATTCAGTACTTC. The rearrangement links TRBV4-2 to TRBJ2-4, with TRBD1 identical over 8 bases. With V trimmed by 1 base and J by 9 bases, 14 bases remained unmatched. This CDR3 has 17 amino acids. The germline gives CDR1 LGHNA, CDR2 YNFKEQ.

As regards this clone: The junction shows a germline mismatch at one end, possibly a read error. The chain recombines TRBV5-4 with TRBJ1-2, with TRBD1 matching 7 bases. The CDR3 has 11 residues. Germline-derived CDR1 and CDR2 are SGHNT and YYREEE (reference sequence). DNA for the CDR3: TGTGCCAGCAGCTCCGGGACAGACATAATCTTC. This sequence encodes CASSSGTDIIF.

The rearrangement links TRBV7-3 to TRBJ2-3; TRBD2 might be the D (6 bases). The germline gives CDR1 SGHTA, CDR2 FQGTGA. Between the trimmed V and J ends, which lost 5 bases and 6 bases, there was a span of 15 bases. The CDR3 sequence is 14 residues long. This CDR3 reads CASSDRDSTDTQYF. For the CDR3, the DNA is TGTGCCAGCAGCGACCGGGACTCAACGGATACGCAGTATTTT.

The chain combines TRBV2 with TRBJ1-5, with 9 bases fitting TRBD1. The J segment lost 4 bases and the V segment lost 6 bases, leaving 4 bases of the junction unmatched. Germline CDR1 is SNHLY and CDR2 is FYNNEI. The length of the CDR3 is 14 residues. Written as DNA, the CDR3 is TGTGCCAGCAGGGAGGACAGGGGAAATCAGCCCCAGCATTTT. Translating gives CASREDRGNQPQHF.

This clone was picked up a small number of times. The genes are TRBV7-6 and TRBJ1-5; no definite D call. Trimming stripped 3 bases from V and 1 base from J, with 10 bases between. CDR3 length equals 15 residues. Germline loops: CDR1 SGHVS, CDR2 FNYEAQ. The CDR3 reads CASSFTSGSNQPQHF. The CDR3 DNA follows: TGTGCCAGCAGCTTTACGTCAGGAAGCAATCAGCCCCAGCATTTT. The full variable domain, in which reference TRBV7-6 and TRBJ1-5 provide the parts outside the CDR3, is GAGVSQSPRYKVTKRGQDVALRCDPISGHVSLYWYRQALGQGPEFLTYFNYEAQQDKSGLPNDRFSAERPEGSISTLTIQRTEQRDSAMYRCASSFTSGSNQPQHFGDGTRLSIL.